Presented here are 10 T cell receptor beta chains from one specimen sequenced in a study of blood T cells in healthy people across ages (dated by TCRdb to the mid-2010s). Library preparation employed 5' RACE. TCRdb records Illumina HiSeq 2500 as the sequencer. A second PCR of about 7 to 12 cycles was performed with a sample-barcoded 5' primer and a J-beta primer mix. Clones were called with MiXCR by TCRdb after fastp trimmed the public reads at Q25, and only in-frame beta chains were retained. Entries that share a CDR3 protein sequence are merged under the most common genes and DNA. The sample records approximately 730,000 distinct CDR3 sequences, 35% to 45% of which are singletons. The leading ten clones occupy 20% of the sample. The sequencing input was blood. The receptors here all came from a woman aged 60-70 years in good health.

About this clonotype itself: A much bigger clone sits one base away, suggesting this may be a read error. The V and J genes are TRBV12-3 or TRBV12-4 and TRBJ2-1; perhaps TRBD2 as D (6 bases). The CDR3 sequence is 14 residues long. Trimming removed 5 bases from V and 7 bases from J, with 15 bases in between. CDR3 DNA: TGTGCCAGCAGTGTCGGGGGAGGAAGGAATGAGCAGTTCTTC. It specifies CASSVGGGRNEQFF.

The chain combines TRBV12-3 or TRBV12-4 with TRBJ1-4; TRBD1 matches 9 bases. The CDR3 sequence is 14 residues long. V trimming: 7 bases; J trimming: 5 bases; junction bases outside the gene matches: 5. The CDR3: CASTTGTGNEKLFF. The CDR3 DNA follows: TGTGCCAGCACCACCGGGACAGGGAATGAAAAACTGTTTTTT.

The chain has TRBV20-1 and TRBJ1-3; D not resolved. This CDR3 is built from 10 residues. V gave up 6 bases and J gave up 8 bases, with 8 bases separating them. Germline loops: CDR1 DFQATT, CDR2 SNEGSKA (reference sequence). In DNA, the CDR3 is TGCAGTGCCCTATCGGACACCATATATTTT. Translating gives CSALSDTIYF.

For the CDR3, the DNA is TGTGCCAGCAGTCATACCGGGACAGGGGGTATCAATGAGCAGTTCTTC. It encodes CASSHTGTGGINEQFF. This sequence joins TRBV6-1 and TRBJ2-1; 11 positions match TRBD1. J was trimmed by 6 bases and V by 5 bases; bases with no gene match: 9. Germline V lookup: CDR1 MNHNS, CDR2 SASEGT. This CDR3 region has 16 residues.

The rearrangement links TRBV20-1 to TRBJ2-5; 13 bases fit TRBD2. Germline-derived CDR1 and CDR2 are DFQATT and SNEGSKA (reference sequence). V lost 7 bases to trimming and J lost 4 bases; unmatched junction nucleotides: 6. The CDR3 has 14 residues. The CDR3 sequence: CSVPGLAGVETQYF. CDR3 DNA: TGCAGTGTCCCAGGACTAGCGGGGGTAGAGACCCAGTACTTC.

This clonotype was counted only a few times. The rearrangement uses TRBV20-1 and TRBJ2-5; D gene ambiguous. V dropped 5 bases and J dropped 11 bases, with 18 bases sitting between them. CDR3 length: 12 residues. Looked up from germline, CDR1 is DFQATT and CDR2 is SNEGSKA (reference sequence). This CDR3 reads CSAPRTYNEQYF. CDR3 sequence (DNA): TGCAGTGCTCCCCGGACCTACAATGAGCAGTACTTC.

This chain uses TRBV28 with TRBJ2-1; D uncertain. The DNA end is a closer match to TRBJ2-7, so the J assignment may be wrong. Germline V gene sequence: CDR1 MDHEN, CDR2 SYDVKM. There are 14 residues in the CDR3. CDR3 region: CASVLGNFYNEQYF. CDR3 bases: TGTGCCAGCGTTCTAGGAAATTTCTACAATGAGCAGTACTTC.

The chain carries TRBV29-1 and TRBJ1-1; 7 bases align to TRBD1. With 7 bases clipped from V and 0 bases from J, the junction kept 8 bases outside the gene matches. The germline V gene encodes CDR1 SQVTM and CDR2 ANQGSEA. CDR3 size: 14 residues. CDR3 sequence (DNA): TGCAGCGCTGTAGGACAGGTCATGAACACTGAAGCTTTCTTT. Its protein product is CSAVGQVMNTEAFF.

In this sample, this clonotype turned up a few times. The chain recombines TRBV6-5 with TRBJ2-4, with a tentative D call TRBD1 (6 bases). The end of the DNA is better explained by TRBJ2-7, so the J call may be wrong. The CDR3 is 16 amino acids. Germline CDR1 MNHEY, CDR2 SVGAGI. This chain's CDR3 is CASRTAPQGMNYEQYF. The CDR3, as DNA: TGTGCCAGCAGAACGGCCCCACAGGGTATGAATTACGAGCAGTACTTC.

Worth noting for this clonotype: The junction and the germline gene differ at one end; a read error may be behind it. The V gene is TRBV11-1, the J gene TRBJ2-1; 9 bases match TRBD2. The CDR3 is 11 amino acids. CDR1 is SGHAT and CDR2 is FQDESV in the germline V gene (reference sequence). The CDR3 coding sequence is TGTACCAGCAGCTTGGGACTAGCTCTGTTCTTC. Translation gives CTSSLGLALFF.